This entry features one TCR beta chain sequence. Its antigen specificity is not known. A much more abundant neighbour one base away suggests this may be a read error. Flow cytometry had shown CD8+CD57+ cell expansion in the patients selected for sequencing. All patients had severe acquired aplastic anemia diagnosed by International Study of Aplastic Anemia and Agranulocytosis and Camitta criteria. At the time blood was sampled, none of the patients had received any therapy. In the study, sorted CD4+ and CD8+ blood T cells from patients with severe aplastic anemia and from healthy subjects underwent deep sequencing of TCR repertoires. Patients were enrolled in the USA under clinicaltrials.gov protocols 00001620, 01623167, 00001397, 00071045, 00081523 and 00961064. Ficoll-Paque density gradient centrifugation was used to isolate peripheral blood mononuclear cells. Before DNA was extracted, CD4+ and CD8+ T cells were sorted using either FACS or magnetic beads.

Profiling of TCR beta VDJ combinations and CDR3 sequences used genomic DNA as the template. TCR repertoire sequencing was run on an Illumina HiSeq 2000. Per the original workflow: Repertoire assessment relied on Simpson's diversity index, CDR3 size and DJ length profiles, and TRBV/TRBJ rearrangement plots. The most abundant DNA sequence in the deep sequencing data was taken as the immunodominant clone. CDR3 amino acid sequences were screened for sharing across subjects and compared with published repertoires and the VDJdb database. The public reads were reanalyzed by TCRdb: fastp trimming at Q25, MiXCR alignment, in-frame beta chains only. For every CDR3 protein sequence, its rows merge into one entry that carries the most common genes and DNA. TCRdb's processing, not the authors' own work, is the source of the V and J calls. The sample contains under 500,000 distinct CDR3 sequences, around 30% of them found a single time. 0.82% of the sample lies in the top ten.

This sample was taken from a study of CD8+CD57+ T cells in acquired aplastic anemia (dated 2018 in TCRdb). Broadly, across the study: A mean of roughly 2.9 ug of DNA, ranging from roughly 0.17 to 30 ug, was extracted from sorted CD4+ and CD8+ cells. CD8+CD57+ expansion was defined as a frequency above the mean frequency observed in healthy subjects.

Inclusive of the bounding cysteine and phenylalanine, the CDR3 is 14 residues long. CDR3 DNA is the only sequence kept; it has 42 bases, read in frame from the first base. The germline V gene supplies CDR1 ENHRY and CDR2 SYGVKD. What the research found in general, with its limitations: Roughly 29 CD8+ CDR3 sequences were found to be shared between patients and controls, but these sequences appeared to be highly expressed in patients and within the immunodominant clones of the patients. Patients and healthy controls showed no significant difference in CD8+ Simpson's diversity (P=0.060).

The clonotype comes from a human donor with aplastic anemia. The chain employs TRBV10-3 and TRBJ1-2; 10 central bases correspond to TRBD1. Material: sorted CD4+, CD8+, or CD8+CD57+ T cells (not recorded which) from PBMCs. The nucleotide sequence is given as TGTGCCAGCAGGAACTGGACAGGGGGACATGGCTGCACCTTC. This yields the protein CASRNWTGGHGCTF.